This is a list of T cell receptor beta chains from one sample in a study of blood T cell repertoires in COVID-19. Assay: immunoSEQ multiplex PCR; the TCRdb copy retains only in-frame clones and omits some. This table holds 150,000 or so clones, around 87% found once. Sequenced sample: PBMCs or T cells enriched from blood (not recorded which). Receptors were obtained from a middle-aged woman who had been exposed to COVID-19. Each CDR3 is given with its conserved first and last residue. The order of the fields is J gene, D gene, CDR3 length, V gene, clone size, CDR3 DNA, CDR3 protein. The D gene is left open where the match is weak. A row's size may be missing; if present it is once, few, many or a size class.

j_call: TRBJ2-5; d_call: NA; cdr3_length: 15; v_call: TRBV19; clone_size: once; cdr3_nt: TGTGCCAGTAGGGGGACAACCTTAGCTCAAGAGACCCAGTACTTC; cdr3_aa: CASRGTTLAQETQYF
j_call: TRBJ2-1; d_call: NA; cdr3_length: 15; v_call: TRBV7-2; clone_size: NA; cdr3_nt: TGTGCCAGCAGCCCAGTATTTGAGGCGAGCAATGAGCAGTTCTTC; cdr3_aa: CASSPVFEASNEQFF
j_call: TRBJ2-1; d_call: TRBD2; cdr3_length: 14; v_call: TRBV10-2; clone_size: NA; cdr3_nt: TGCGCCAGCAACGGACTAGCGGCCTACAATGAGCAGTTCTTC; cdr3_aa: CASNGLAAYNEQFF
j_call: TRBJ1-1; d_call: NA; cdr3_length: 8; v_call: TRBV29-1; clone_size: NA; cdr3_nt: TGCAGCGTTGGCCAGGCTTTCTTT; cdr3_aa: CSVGQAFF
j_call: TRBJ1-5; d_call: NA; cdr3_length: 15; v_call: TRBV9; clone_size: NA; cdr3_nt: TGTGCCAGCAGCGGGCGACACAAGAGCAATCAGCCCCAGCATTTT; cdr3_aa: CASSGRHKSNQPQHF
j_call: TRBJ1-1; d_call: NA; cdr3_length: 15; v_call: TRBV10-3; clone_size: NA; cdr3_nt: TGTGCCATCAGTGAGTCGGAGGGAATGAACACTGAAGCTTTCTTT; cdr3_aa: CAISESEGMNTEAFF
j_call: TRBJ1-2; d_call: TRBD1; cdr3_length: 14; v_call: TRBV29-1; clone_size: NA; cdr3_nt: TGCAGCGTTGAGTTGCAGGGGGCAGAATATGGCTACACCTTC; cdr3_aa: CSVELQGAEYGYTF
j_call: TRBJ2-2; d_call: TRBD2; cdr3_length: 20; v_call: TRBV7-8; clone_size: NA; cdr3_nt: TGTGCCAGCAGCTTAGGCCCGCGTCAACCGGGACTAGCGGGCACCGGGGAGCTGTTTTTT; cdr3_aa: CASSLGPRQPGLAGTGELFF
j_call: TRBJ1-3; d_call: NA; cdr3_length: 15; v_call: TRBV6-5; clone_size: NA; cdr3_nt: TGTGCCAGCAGTTACTCAAGCGGCTCTGGAAACACCATATATTTT; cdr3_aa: CASSYSSGSGNTIYF
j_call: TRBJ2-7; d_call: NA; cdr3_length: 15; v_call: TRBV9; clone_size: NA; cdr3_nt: TGTGCCAGCAGCCCGGGGAGGTTACTCCGAGACGAGCAGTACTTC; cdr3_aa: CASSPGRLLRDEQYF
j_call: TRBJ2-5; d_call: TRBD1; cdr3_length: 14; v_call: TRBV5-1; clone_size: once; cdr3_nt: TGCGCCAGCAGCTCGGGACAGGACCAAGAGACCCAGTACTTC; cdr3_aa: CASSSGQDQETQYF
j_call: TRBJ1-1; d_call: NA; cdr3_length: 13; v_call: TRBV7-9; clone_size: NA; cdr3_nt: TGTGCCAGCAGCTTAGAGGACAGCAGCGGAGCTTTCTTT; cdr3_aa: CASSLEDSSGAFF
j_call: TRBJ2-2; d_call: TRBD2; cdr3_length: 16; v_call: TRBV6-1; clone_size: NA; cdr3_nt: TGTGCCAGCAGTGAGTCGGGGGGGCTCAACACCGGGGAGCTGTTTTTT; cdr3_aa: CASSESGGLNTGELFF